A single sample gave rise to the 27 T cell receptor beta chains below, sequenced in a study of blood T cell repertoires in COVID-19. Sequencing used immunoSEQ multiplex PCR; TCRdb keeps in-frame clones, though not all of them. The sample yields 170,000 or so clones, almost 85% seen once. Sequenced: peripheral blood. The receptors come from a man younger than 35 with active or convalescent COVID-19.

This chain links TRBV5-4 with TRBJ2-7, with a possible D match to TRBD2 (6 bases). The ends were cut back, 0 bases at V and 4 bases at J, with 14 bases in the middle. This CDR3 region has 15 residues. Per the germline V gene, CDR1 is SGHNT and CDR2 is YYREEE (reference sequence). Here the CDR3 reads CASSLGGDPPYEQYF. The CDR3 bases are TGTGCCAGCAGCTTGGGGGGGGACCCGCCTTACGAGCAGTACTTC.

This clone appeared a few times. This chain links TRBV6-6 with TRBJ1-2; 9 bases match TRBD1. The germline CDR1 and CDR2 sequences are MNHNY and SVGAGI (reference sequence). The CDR3 contains 14 residues. J gave up 8 bases and V 8 bases, and 12 bases lay outside the gene matches. The CDR3 DNA sequence: TGTGCCAGCGGTGCCGGGACAGGGTACGAAGGCTACACCTTC. As protein: CASGAGTGYEGYTF.

This clone appeared once. In nucleotides, the CDR3 is TGTGCCAGCAGTGAGCAAGCTGGCTATGGCTACACCTTC. The encoded protein is CASSEQAGYGYTF. The chain joins TRBV25-1 to TRBJ1-2; D unclear. Trimming took 3 bases from V and 4 from J, leaving 9 bases between them. CDR1 and CDR2 (germline): MGHDK, SYGVNS. The CDR3 extends over 13 amino acids.

The chain is built from TRBV19 and TRBJ1-1; possibly TRBD1 for D (5 bases). This CDR3 has 14 amino acids. Germline-derived CDR1 and CDR2 are LNHDA and SQIVND (reference sequence). V was cut by 2 bases and J by 4 bases, with 11 bases left in between. CDR3 residues: CASSIQGGSTEAFF. The CDR3 nucleotides are TGTGCCAGTAGTATACAGGGCGGGAGCACTGAAGCTTTCTTT.

The chain joins TRBV6-6 to TRBJ2-3, with 7 bases identical to TRBD2. J gave up 2 bases and V 4 bases, and 9 bases lay outside the gene matches. Germline V lookup: CDR1 MNHNY, CDR2 SVGAGI (reference sequence). This CDR3 spans 16 amino acids. This chain's CDR3 is CASSWGLRGDTDTQYF. CDR3 DNA: TGTGCCAGCAGTTGGGGACTACGTGGTGACACAGATACGCAGTATTTT.

This sequence joins TRBV5-1 and TRBJ1-4; 8 bases fit TRBD1. The CDR3 has 15 amino acids. V shed 4 bases and J 7 bases; nucleotides not matched to a gene: 9. Germline V gene lookup returns CDR1 SGHRS and CDR2 YFSETQ. The CDR3 protein is CASSQRQGRGEKLFF. In DNA form, the CDR3 reads TGCGCCAGCAGCCAACGACAGGGGAGGGGTGAAAAACTGTTTTTT.

The J gene is TRBJ2-7, the V gene TRBV7-6, with D perhaps matching TRBD1 (5 bases). This CDR3 spans 15 amino acids. Germline loops: CDR1 SGHVS, CDR2 FNYEAQ. V was pared by 4 bases and J by 0 bases, with 13 bases between. The CDR3 sequence: CASSSRTLNSYEQYF. CDR3 nucleotide sequence: TGTGCCAGCAGCTCCCGGACACTCAACTCCTACGAGCAGTACTTC.

The rearrangement joins TRBV7-2 to TRBJ1-5, with 7 nucleotides matching TRBD1. This CDR3 region has 16 residues. Germline-derived CDR1 and CDR2 are SGHTA and FQGNSA. V was pared by 1 base and J by 5 bases, with 8 bases of the junction left unmatched. CDR3 residues: CASSLVGTEWDQPQHF. In DNA, the CDR3 is TGTGCCAGCAGCTTAGTCGGGACAGAGTGGGATCAGCCCCAGCATTTT.

This chain connects TRBV3-1 (or the pseudogene TRBV3-2) to TRBJ1-2; D is ambiguous. Trimming removed 3 bases at V and 7 bases at J, with 12 bases between. The CDR3 loop spans 13 amino acids. Germline-derived CDR1 and CDR2 are LGHDT and YNNKEL (reference sequence). CDR3 protein: CASSHPSGGGYTF. The CDR3 nucleotides are TGTGCCAGCAGCCACCCTTCCGGCGGTGGCTACACCTTC.

The rearrangement joins TRBV11-2 to TRBJ2-7; 8 nucleotides line up with TRBD1. The V gene's germline CDR1 is SGHAT and CDR2 FQNNGV. CDR3 length: 15 residues. The trim removed 1 base at V and 4 bases at J, leaving 6 bases unmatched. The CDR3 is CASSLARGPKYEQYF. As DNA, the CDR3 is TGTGCCAGCAGCTTAGCCAGGGGGCCTAAATACGAGCAGTACTTC. The full variable domain, completed using reference TRBV11-2 and TRBJ2-7, is EAGVAQSPRYKIIEKRQSVAFWCNPISGHATLYWYQQILGQGPKLLIQFQNNGVVDDSQLPKDRFSAERLKGVDSTLKIQPAKLEDSAVYLCASSLARGPKYEQYFGPGTRLTVT.

This clone was counted only a few times. The chain has TRBV19 and TRBJ1-5; D gene ambiguous. Trimming cost V 6 bases and J 4 bases, with 13 bases left between them. CDR3 length equals 14 residues. Per the germline V gene, CDR1 is LNHDA and CDR2 is SQIVND (reference sequence). DNA of the CDR3: TGTGCCAGTAGCGGAAATAGCTTTAATCAGCCCCAGCATTTT. It translates to CASSGNSFNQPQHF.

The chain uses TRBV18 and TRBJ2-1; 10 bases fit TRBD1. Germline CDR1 and CDR2: KGHSH and LQKENI. Trimming cost V 4 bases and J 7 bases; bases outside gene matches: 4. The CDR3 length is 14 residues. The CDR3 coding sequence is TGTGCCAGCTCACGGGGACAGGGGTTTAATGAGCAGTTCTTC. Translated, it gives CASSRGQGFNEQFF.

V usage is TRBV7-9 and J usage is TRBJ2-2; no clear D gene. V was clipped by 8 bases and J by 2 bases, with 18 bases between them. The CDR3 loop spans 16 amino acids. CDR1 and CDR2 from the germline V gene are SEHNR and FQNEAQ (reference sequence). The CDR3 DNA reads TGTGCCAGCGGCCCGAGTGCAGGTGCTAACACCGGGGAGCTGTTTTTT. The encoded protein is CASGPSAGANTGELFF.

CDR3 sequence (DNA): TGCGCCAGCAGCTTGGGGACAGGGTCTAGCAATCAGCCCCAGCATTTT. This sequence encodes CASSLGTGSSNQPQHF. The rearrangement links TRBV5-1 to TRBJ1-5, with TRBD1 identical over 8 bases. With 0 bases clipped from V and 0 bases from J, the junction kept 2 bases outside the gene matches. The germline V gene encodes CDR1 SGHRS and CDR2 YFSETQ. The CDR3 has 16 residues.

The V gene is TRBV5-1, the J gene TRBJ1-2; 8 bases agree with TRBD1. V was clipped by 2 bases and J by 9 bases; unmatched bases: 15. The CDR3 sequence is 16 residues long. Germline loops: CDR1 SGHRS, CDR2 YFSETQ. In DNA, the CDR3 is TGCGCCAGCAGCTTAGGACAGGGTAGCTCTGCCTCTCGCTACACCTTC. It encodes CASSLGQGSSASRYTF.

A single count supports this clone. CDR3 DNA: TGTGCCAGCACCCACACCGTATCAGTACGCCCCCACCAAGAGACCCAGTACTTC. This codes for CASTHTVSVRPHQETQYF. The V call is TRBV5-6, the J call TRBJ2-5, with D unresolved. The CDR3 consists of 18 residues. Trimming pared 6 bases from V and 0 bases from J, leaving 24 bases between. The germline gives CDR1 SGHDT, CDR2 YYEEEE. Drawing the rest from reference TRBV5-6 and TRBJ2-5, the complete variable domain is DAGVTQSPTHLIKTRGQQVTLRCSPKSGHDTVSWYQQALGQGPQFIFQYYEEEERQRGNFPDRFSGHQFPNYSSELNVNALLLGDSALYLCASTHTVSVRPHQETQYFGPGTRLLVL.

The chain joins TRBV5-1 to TRBJ1-4; D ambiguous. CDR1 and CDR2 (germline): SGHRS, YFSETQ. The CDR3 loop spans 15 amino acids. The V end lost 1 base, the J end lost 0 bases, and 7 bases lay between the germline ends. This CDR3 reads CASSLRSTTNEKLFF. For the CDR3, the DNA is TGCGCCAGCAGCTTGCGGTCGACAACTAATGAAAAACTGTTTTTT.

The V gene is TRBV5-1, the J gene TRBJ2-1; 9 bases are shared with TRBD2. The germline V gene has CDR1 SGHRS and CDR2 YFSETQ. The trim removed 1 base at V and 0 bases at J, leaving 5 bases unmatched. This CDR3 has 17 amino acids. The CDR3 loop reads CASSLLAGGDSYNEQFF. The CDR3, as DNA: TGCGCCAGCAGCTTGCTGGCGGGAGGGGACTCCTACAATGAGCAGTTCTTC.

V and J are TRBV11-3 and TRBJ2-1; no firm D call. Trimming removed 1 base at V and 12 bases at J, with 13 bases between. CDR3 length: 13 residues. Looked up from germline, CDR1 is SGHNT and CDR2 is YENEEA. CDR3 protein: CASSLVSGERQFF. The CDR3 region has the DNA TGTGCCAGCAGCTTAGTTTCGGGTGAGCGGCAGTTCTTC.

The chain couples TRBV6-5 to TRBJ1-2; D not certain. This CDR3 has 12 amino acids. V lost 7 bases and J 4 bases, leaving 10 bases between the germline ends. CDR1 MNHEY and CDR2 SVGAGI come from the germline V gene. The CDR3 bases are TGTGCCAGCATGCGGTTAGGCTATGGCTACACCTTC. This encodes CASMRLGYGYTF.

The chain combines TRBV5-1 with TRBJ2-3; 8 bases align to TRBD2. Germline-derived CDR1 and CDR2 are SGHRS and YFSETQ. Unmatched junction bases numbered 5, after V lost 4 bases and J lost 4 bases. This CDR3 comprises 14 residues. Here the CDR3 reads CASSAGTRPDTQYF. As DNA, the CDR3 is TGCGCCAGCAGCGCAGGGACTAGGCCAGATACGCAGTATTTT.

This CDR3 is CASSLVGRAGEQFF. CDR3 in DNA: TGTGCCAGCAGCTTGGTGGGGCGCGCAGGTGAGCAGTTCTTC. The chain uses TRBV5-4 and TRBJ2-1, with a weak D call TRBD1 (5 bases). Trimming removed 0 bases from V and 9 bases from J, with 13 bases in between. Looked up from germline, CDR1 is SGHNT and CDR2 is YYREEE (reference sequence). The CDR3 extends over 14 amino acids. The full variable domain, completed using reference TRBV5-4 and TRBJ2-1, is ETGVTQSPTHLIKTRGQQVTLRCSSQSGHNTVSWYQQALGQGPQFIFQYYREEENGRGNFPPRFSGLQFPNYSSELNVNALELDDSALYLCASSLVGRAGEQFFGPGTRLTVL.

The chain joins TRBV5-6 to TRBJ1-2; 12 positions match TRBD1. This CDR3 contains 15 residues. V was pared by 4 bases and J by 4 bases, with 5 bases of the junction left unmatched. Germline lookup yields CDR1 SGHDT and CDR2 YYEEEE. The DNA for the CDR3 is TGTGCCAGCAGCATGGGACAGGGGGCATTCTATGGCTACACCTTC. Amino acid sequence: CASSMGQGAFYGYTF.

The sample holds a few counts of this clone. The rearrangement links TRBV5-1 to TRBJ1-2; D is possibly TRBD1 (6 bases). V shed 5 bases and J shed 2 bases, with 28 bases lying between them. CDR3 length: 19 residues. Germline CDR1 and CDR2: SGHRS and YFSETQ. The CDR3 is CASSVMANTGSFENYGYTF. The CDR3 coding sequence is TGCGCCAGCAGTGTTATGGCTAATACAGGGTCCTTTGAAAACTATGGCTACACCTTC.

The V gene is TRBV4-2, the J gene TRBJ1-5; TRBD1 might be the D (6 bases). Trimming removed 0 bases from V and 5 bases from J, with 11 bases in between. This CDR3 region has 15 residues. CDR1 LGHNA and CDR2 YNFKEQ come from the germline V gene. The CDR3 bases are TGTGCCAGCAGCCAAGAGCAGGGGTTCTATCAGCCCCAGCATTTT. It encodes CASSQEQGFYQPQHF.

J is TRBJ1-2 and V is TRBV6-1; no clear D. CDR3 length: 13 amino acids. The V gene's germline CDR1 is MNHNS and CDR2 SASEGT. The V gene lost 1 base and the J gene lost 4 bases, with 7 bases spanning the gap. CDR3 loop: CASSEVDIYGYTF. In DNA form, the CDR3 reads TGTGCCAGCAGTGAAGTAGACATCTATGGCTACACCTTC.

The CDR3 DNA follows: TGCGCCAGCAGCTTGCTAACTAGCGGGGACAATGAGCAGTTCTTC. It translates to CASSLLTSGDNEQFF. The rearrangement uses TRBV5-1 and TRBJ2-1, with 10 nucleotides matching TRBD2. CDR1 SGHRS and CDR2 YFSETQ come from the germline V gene. Trimming removed 1 base from V and 5 bases from J; junction bases left unmatched: 3. The CDR3 loop spans 15 amino acids.